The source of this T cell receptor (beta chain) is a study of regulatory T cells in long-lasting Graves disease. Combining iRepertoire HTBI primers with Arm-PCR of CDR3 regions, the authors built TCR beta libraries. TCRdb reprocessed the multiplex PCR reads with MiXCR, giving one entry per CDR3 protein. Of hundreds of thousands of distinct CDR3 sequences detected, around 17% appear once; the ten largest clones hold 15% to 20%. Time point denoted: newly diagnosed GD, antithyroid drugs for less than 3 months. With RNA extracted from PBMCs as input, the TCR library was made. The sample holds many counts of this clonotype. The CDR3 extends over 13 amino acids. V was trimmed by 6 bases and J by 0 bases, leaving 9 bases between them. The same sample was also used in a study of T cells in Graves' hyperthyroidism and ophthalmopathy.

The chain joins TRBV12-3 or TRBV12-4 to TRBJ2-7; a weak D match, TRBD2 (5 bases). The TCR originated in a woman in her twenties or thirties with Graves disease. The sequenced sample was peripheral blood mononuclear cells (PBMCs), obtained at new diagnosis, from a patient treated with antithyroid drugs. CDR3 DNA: TGTGCCAGCAGCTTCGGGGTCTCCTACGAGCAGTACTTC. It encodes CASSFGVSYEQYF.